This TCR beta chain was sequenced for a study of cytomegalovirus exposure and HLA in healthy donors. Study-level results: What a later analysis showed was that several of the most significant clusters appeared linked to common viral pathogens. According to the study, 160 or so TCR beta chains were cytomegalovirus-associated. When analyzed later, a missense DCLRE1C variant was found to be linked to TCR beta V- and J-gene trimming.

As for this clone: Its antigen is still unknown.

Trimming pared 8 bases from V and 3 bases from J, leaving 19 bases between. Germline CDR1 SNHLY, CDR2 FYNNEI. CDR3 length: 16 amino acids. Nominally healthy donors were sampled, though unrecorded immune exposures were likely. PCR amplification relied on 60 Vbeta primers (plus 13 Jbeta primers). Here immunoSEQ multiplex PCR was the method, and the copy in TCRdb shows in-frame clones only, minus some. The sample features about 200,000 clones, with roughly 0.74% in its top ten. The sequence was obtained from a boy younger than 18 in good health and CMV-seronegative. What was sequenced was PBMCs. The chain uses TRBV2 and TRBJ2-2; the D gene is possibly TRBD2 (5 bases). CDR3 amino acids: CASVRSSRGDTGELFF. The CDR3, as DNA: TGTGCCAGCGTTCGCTCTTCCCGGGGAGACACCGGGGAGCTGTTTTTT.